The 28 T cell receptor beta chains below all came from one sample that was sequenced in a study of shared clonotypes between healthy human individuals. Sequenced by immunoSEQ multiplex PCR; TCRdb stores in-frame clones only, minus some. The sample shows around 1.6 million clones, around 98% of them seen only once. The material sequenced was naive CD4+ T cells sorted from blood. Stated subset: CD45RA+ positively selected. The receptors shown here come from a man aged 25 to 40 in good health.

The chain carries TRBV4-3 and TRBJ2-3; 9 nucleotides agree with TRBD2. CDR1 and CDR2 from the germline V gene are LGHNA and YSLEER. The CDR3 is 16 residues long. Unmatched junction bases numbered 9, after V lost 5 bases and J lost 3 bases. Here the CDR3 reads CASSLGGGRVTDTQYF. CDR3 DNA: TGCGCCAGCAGCTTGGGTGGCGGGAGGGTGACAGATACGCAGTATTTT.

The rearrangement links TRBV28 to TRBJ1-3, with D hard to call. V was trimmed by 3 bases and J by 3 bases, leaving 12 bases between them. The V gene's germline CDR1 is MDHEN and CDR2 SYDVKM. The CDR3 runs to 15 residues. CDR3 sequence: CASSLHGAGGNTIYF. In nucleotides, the CDR3 is TGTGCCAGCAGTTTGCACGGTGCTGGTGGAAACACCATATATTTT.

This clone appeared once. The chain carries TRBV5-1 and TRBJ1-5; no reliable D call. V was shortened by 0 bases and J by 5 bases, with 9 bases between the two germline ends. The V gene's germline CDR1 is SGHRS and CDR2 YFSETQ. There are 14 residues in the CDR3. CDR3 amino acids: CASSLGSKDQPQHF. DNA of the CDR3: TGCGCCAGCAGCTTGGGGAGTAAAGATCAGCCCCAGCATTTT.

The chain recombines TRBV11-2 with TRBJ2-7; a possible D gene is TRBD1 (6 bases). Germline V lookup: CDR1 SGHAT, CDR2 FQNNGV. There are 16 residues in the CDR3. With 5 bases removed from V and 0 bases from J, the gap between germline ends came to 17 bases. CDR3 coding DNA: TGTGCCAGCAGCCGGGGTCCAGGGGCGAGCTCCTACGAGCAGTACTTC. This encodes CASSRGPGASSYEQYF.

The chain links TRBV7-9 to TRBJ2-7; TRBD1 matches at 7 bases. Germline loops: CDR1 SEHNR, CDR2 FQNEAQ (reference sequence). J was trimmed by 6 bases and V by 4 bases; bases with no gene match: 9. This CDR3 has 14 amino acids. CDR3 sequence (DNA): TGTGCCAGCAGCTCCAGAGGGACAGAGGCCGAGCAGTACTTC. Translated: CASSSRGTEAEQYF.

CDR3 loop: CASRAGTGAHEQYF. CDR3 DNA sequence: TGTGCCAGCAGGGCCGGGACAGGGGCCCACGAGCAGTACTTC. The V call is TRBV2, the J call TRBJ2-7; 10 positions agree with TRBD1. Germline V lookup: CDR1 SNHLY, CDR2 FYNNEI. With V trimmed by 6 bases and J by 5 bases, 7 bases remained unmatched. This CDR3 has 14 amino acids.

This chain links TRBV11-2 with TRBJ2-7; D perhaps matches TRBD1 (6 bases). Trimming removed 2 bases at V and 4 bases at J, with 12 bases between. From germline, CDR1 is SGHAT and CDR2 FQNNGV. This CDR3 is 14 amino acids long. The chain's CDR3 is CASSLRPQGYEQYF. In DNA, the CDR3 is TGTGCCAGCAGCTTAAGGCCCCAGGGGTACGAGCAGTACTTC.

This chain links TRBV6-6 with TRBJ1-5, with a tentative D call TRBD1 (6 bases). Germline V CDR1 and CDR2: MNHNY, SVGAGI (reference sequence). This CDR3 contains 14 residues. In nucleotides, the CDR3 is TGTGCGGTACGGGTCGGACAGAGCAATCAGCCCCAGCATTTT. This translates into CAVRVGQSNQPQHF.

Concerning this clone itself: Other DNA sequences in this specimen translate into the identical CDR3. The chain is built from TRBV18 and TRBJ1-2; 7 positions agree with TRBD1. This CDR3 has 14 residues. Germline CDR1 reads KGHSH; CDR2 reads LQKENI. Trimming removed 3 bases from V and 5 bases from J; junction bases left unmatched: 6. The CDR3 reads CASSPRTGLYGYTF. The CDR3 bases are TGTGCCAGCTCACCCCGGACAGGCCTTTATGGCTACACCTTC.

This chain's CDR3 is CASSLIWGEESEQYF. CDR3 sequence (DNA): TGTGCCAGCAGCCTGATATGGGGGGAAGAGAGCGAGCAGTACTTC. The rearrangement links TRBV2 to TRBJ2-7; a possible D gene is TRBD2 (6 bases). This CDR3 has 15 residues. Trimming took off 6 bases at V and 6 bases at J, with 21 bases between the two ends. Germline CDR1 is SNHLY and CDR2 is FYNNEI. The whole variable domain, remainder taken from reference TRBV2 and TRBJ2-7, is EPEVTQTPSHQVTQMGQEVILRCVPISNHLYFYWYRQILGQKVEFLVSFYNNEISEKSEIFDDQFSVERPDGSNFTLKIRSTKLEDSAMYFCASSLIWGEESEQYFGPGTRLTVT.

The V gene is TRBV5-1, the J gene TRBJ2-1; 14 bases match TRBD2. This CDR3 has 17 amino acids. Per the germline V gene, CDR1 is SGHRS and CDR2 is YFSETQ. V lost 4 bases to trimming and J lost 8 bases; unmatched junction nucleotides: 11. The CDR3: CASSRSGTSGSTDEQFF. The DNA of the CDR3 is TGCGCCAGCAGCAGATCCGGGACTAGCGGGAGTACAGATGAGCAGTTCTTC.

The J gene is TRBJ2-3, the V gene TRBV5-1; 8 nucleotides align to TRBD2. CDR3 length equals 17 residues. CDR1 SGHRS and CDR2 YFSETQ come from the germline V gene. The V and J ends lost 3 bases and 0 bases, in that order; junction bases with no gene match: 9. CDR3 residues: CASSSSAREGSTDTQYF. The DNA for the CDR3 is TGCGCCAGCAGCTCCTCCGCACGGGAGGGAAGCACAGATACGCAGTATTTT.

This rearrangement joins TRBV19 to TRBJ1-4; 9 bases are a match to TRBD1. The V gene's germline CDR1 is LNHDA and CDR2 SQIVND (reference sequence). V shed 4 bases and J 8 bases; nucleotides not matched to a gene: 14. The CDR3 is made up of 17 amino acids. Here the CDR3 DNA reads TGTGCCAGTAGTACCCTACCTGGACAGGGGTTGAGCGAAAAACTGTTTTTT. Amino acid sequence: CASSTLPGQGLSEKLFF.

The CDR3 DNA sequence: TGTGCCAGCAGCTTGAACCATTACGAGCAGTACTTC. Amino acids: CASSLNHYEQYF. This chain connects TRBV5-4 to TRBJ2-7; no definite D call. Between the trimmed V and J ends, which lost 1 base and 4 bases, there was a span of 6 bases. CDR3 length equals 12 residues. Germline V gene lookup returns CDR1 SGHNT and CDR2 YYREEE (reference sequence).

About this clone: Other DNA sequences in this specimen translate into the identical CDR3. The chain combines TRBV7-2 with TRBJ2-1, with a weak D call TRBD2 (5 bases). From germline, CDR1 is SGHTA and CDR2 FQGNSA. This CDR3 is 14 amino acids long. V dropped 0 bases and J dropped 7 bases, with 10 bases sitting between them. CDR3 loop: CASSLAGVVNEQFF. The CDR3 coding sequence is TGTGCCAGCAGCTTAGCGGGAGTGGTAAATGAGCAGTTCTTC.

The J gene is TRBJ1-5, the V gene TRBV28; D not certain. The V gene lost 5 bases and the J gene lost 1 base, with 12 bases spanning the gap. The CDR3 sequence is 15 residues long. CDR1 and CDR2 (germline): MDHEN, SYDVKM. This CDR3 reads CASSAVRVSNQPQHF. DNA of the CDR3: TGTGCCAGCAGTGCGGTTCGGGTAAGCAATCAGCCCCAGCATTTT.

The rearrangement links TRBV29-1 to TRBJ1-1; 7 positions agree with TRBD1. The CDR3 runs 14 residues. From germline, CDR1 is SQVTM and CDR2 ANQGSEA. V lost 6 bases, J lost 5 bases, and 12 bases stayed unmatched. CDR3: CSVAQTGFGTEAFF. The CDR3 DNA is TGCAGCGTCGCACAGACAGGGTTTGGTACTGAAGCTTTCTTT. The variable domain in full, completed from reference TRBV29-1 and TRBJ1-1, reads SAVISQKPSRDICQRGTSLTIQCQVDSQVTMMFWYRQQPGQSLTLIATANQGSEATYESGFVIDKFPISRPNLTFSTLTVSNMSPEDSSIYLCSVAQTGFGTEAFFGQGTRLTVV.

The chain's CDR3 is CASSLRQGTSGSSSTDTQYF. CDR3 nucleotide sequence: TGTGCCAGCTCACTCCGACAGGGGACTAGCGGGTCTTCTAGCACAGATACGCAGTATTTT. This chain links TRBV18 with TRBJ2-3, with 12 bases aligning to TRBD2. There are 20 residues in the CDR3. Per germline, CDR1 KGHSH and CDR2 LQKENI. V shed 4 bases, J shed 0 bases, and the junction held 14 bases outside the gene matches.

The chain links TRBV28 to TRBJ2-1, with no clear D. The germline gives CDR1 MDHEN, CDR2 SYDVKM. This CDR3 is built from 17 residues. V dropped 6 bases and J dropped 6 bases, with 24 bases sitting between them. The CDR3 nucleotides are TGTGCCAGCAGACCCCTTGTACTAACGGAGAAGAGCAATGAGCAGTTCTTC. Amino acid sequence: CASRPLVLTEKSNEQFF.

This rearrangement joins TRBV9 to TRBJ2-7; TRBD1 agrees at 9 bases. CDR1 is SGDLS, CDR2 YYNGEE, per germline. This CDR3 region has 16 residues. With V trimmed by 4 bases and J by 0 bases, 8 bases remained unmatched. The CDR3: CASSRGTGIYSYEQYF. The CDR3 DNA is TGTGCCAGCAGCCGCGGGACAGGGATTTACTCCTACGAGCAGTACTTC. The full variable domain, rest sourced from reference TRBV9 and TRBJ2-7, is DSGVTQTPKHLITATGQRVTLRCSPRSGDLSVYWYQQSLDQGLQFLIQYYNGEERAKGNILERFSAQQFPDLHSELNLSSLELGDSALYFCASSRGTGIYSYEQYFGPGTRLTVT.

This CDR3 is CASRGLDRNTEAFF. The CDR3 bases are TGTGCCAGCAGGGGTCTCGACAGAAACACTGAAGCTTTCTTT. V usage is TRBV28 and J usage is TRBJ1-1; possible D gene TRBD1, 5 bases. The CDR3 covers 14 residues. Germline assignment: CDR1 MDHEN and CDR2 SYDVKM. Trimming left V 6 bases short and J 2 bases short, with 13 bases between.

The chain employs TRBV29-1 and TRBJ1-5; D gene ambiguous. CDR3 length equals 14 residues. Per germline, CDR1 SQVTM and CDR2 ANQGSEA. Deletions cut 3 bases from V and 6 bases from J, with 15 bases between. The CDR3 loop is CSVELSTSGQPQHF. CDR3 DNA: TGCAGCGTTGAGCTTTCGACGTCCGGTCAGCCCCAGCATTTT.

The V and J genes are TRBV29-1 and TRBJ2-7; tentative D call: TRBD2 (6 bases). Deletions cut 5 bases from V and 1 base from J, with 18 bases between. CDR1 and CDR2 (germline): SQVTM, ANQGSEA. The CDR3 spans 15 residues. CDR3 sequence: CSVPGGSGVSYEQYF. The CDR3 region has the DNA TGCAGCGTTCCTGGGGGGTCGGGAGTGTCCTACGAGCAGTACTTC.

J is TRBJ2-1 and V is TRBV7-2; D gene unclear. The CDR3 is 17 residues long. V lost 1 base and J 0 bases, leaving 13 bases between the germline ends. Germline V gives CDR1 SGHTA, CDR2 FQGNSA. CDR3 DNA sequence: TGTGCCAGCAGCTTAGGGGATCCGTTGAGCTCCTACAATGAGCAGTTCTTC. This gives the protein CASSLGDPLSSYNEQFF.

As for this clone: In the same sample, other DNA sequences code for this CDR3. This sequence joins TRBV29-1 and TRBJ2-6, with unresolved D. From germline, CDR1 is SQVTM and CDR2 ANQGSEA. The V end lost 6 bases, the J end lost 7 bases, and 13 bases lay between the germline ends. The CDR3 extends over 13 amino acids. Here the CDR3 reads CSVDTLGANVLTF. The DNA of the CDR3 is TGCAGCGTAGATACTCTGGGCGCCAACGTCCTGACTTTC.

The chain joins TRBV5-1 to TRBJ2-7; D is possibly TRBD1 or TRBD2 (5 bases each). The V gene's germline CDR1 is SGHRS and CDR2 YFSETQ. The CDR3 loop spans 13 amino acids. The germline V and J ends were trimmed by 4 bases and 6 bases, with 14 bases remaining between them. DNA of the CDR3: TGCGCCAGCAGCGTTTTACGGGACGGCGAGCAGTACTTC. The encoded protein is CASSVLRDGEQYF. The full variable domain, with the rest looked up from reference TRBV5-1 and TRBJ2-7, is KAGVTQTPRYLIKTRGQQVTLSCSPISGHRSVSWYQQTPGQGLQFLFEYFSETQRNKGNFPGRFSGRQFSNSRSEMNVSTLELGDSALYLCASSVLRDGEQYFGPGTRLTVT.

The chain uses TRBV18 and TRBJ2-1; TRBD1 agrees at 8 bases. The CDR3 is 13 residues long. Trimming at V came to 6 bases and at J to 8 bases, leaving 6 bases not matched to a gene. Germline V gene lookup returns CDR1 KGHSH and CDR2 LQKENI. In DNA form, the CDR3 reads TGTGCCAGCTCTCTGGACAGGGCGGATGAGCAGTTCTTC. It translates to CASSLDRADEQFF.

The genes are TRBV20-1 and TRBJ1-2; no reliable D call. The CDR3 length is 11 residues. Trimming left V 3 bases short and J 8 bases short, with 10 bases between. Germline V gene lookup returns CDR1 DFQATT and CDR2 SNEGSKA (reference sequence). CDR3 region: CSASGVLGYTF. Here the CDR3 DNA reads TGCAGTGCTAGTGGGGTGTTGGGCTACACCTTC.